Each of the 18 T cell receptor beta chains below was sequenced from the same sample in a study of vaccination and CD4 T cells after COVID-19. Sample treatment: roughly ten-day PBMC culture with coronavirus spike peptide pools or control peptides (ViraFEST assay). The Oncomine TCR Beta short-read assay was applied to DNA of cultured CD4+ T cells. TCRdb recomputed calls from the PCR reads with MiXCR, one row per CDR3 protein. The sample shows around 21,000 distinct CDR3 sequences, around 50% of them seen only once. The antigens of these receptors remain unknown. The specimen sequenced was CD4+ T cells from blood, cultured in vitro. Every receptor here comes from a human donor who had recovered from COVID-19.

This chain uses TRBV20-1 with TRBJ2-5; D unclear. From germline, CDR1 is DFQATT and CDR2 SNEGSKA (reference sequence). This CDR3 is built from 11 residues. The CDR3 DNA follows: TGCAGGGCGCAAGTCAAAGAGACCCAGTACTTC. It yields the protein CRAQVKETQYF.

The chain uses TRBV20-1 and TRBJ1-3; TRBD1 matches 7 bases. V lost 2 bases and J lost 4; bases outside the gene matches: 2. The CDR3 has 13 amino acids. Germline V gene sequence: CDR1 DFQATT, CDR2 SNEGSKA (reference sequence). The chain's CDR3 is CSARQGVGNTIYF. Written as DNA, the CDR3 is TGCAGTGCTAGACAGGGGGTAGGAAACACCATATATTTT.

This clonotype was counted only a few times. The genes are TRBV4-1 and TRBJ1-5, with 7 bases identical to TRBD1. Losses at the gene ends were 1 base for V and 1 base for J; bases not matched to a gene: 10. The CDR3 totals 18 residues. Germline-derived CDR1 and CDR2 are MGHRA and YSYEKL. The CDR3: CASSQAQGGAGSNQPQHF. CDR3 DNA sequence: TGCGCCAGCAGCCAAGCCCAGGGGGGCGCGGGCAGCAATCAGCCCCAGCATTTT.

The genes are TRBV12-3 or TRBV12-4 and TRBJ2-2; 8 nucleotides agree with TRBD2. V lost 2 bases and J lost 1; bases outside the gene matches: 3. The CDR3 extends over 16 amino acids. This CDR3 reads CASSLRAGGNTGELFF. CDR3 coding DNA: TGTGCCAGCAGTTTACGGGCGGGAGGGAACACCGGGGAGCTGTTTTTT.

The chain employs TRBV6-2 or TRBV6-3 and TRBJ1-1; 7 nucleotides align to TRBD1. After removal of 5 bases from V and 3 bases from J, the junction contained 15 bases not matched to a gene. Looked up from germline, CDR1 is MNHEY and CDR2 is SVGEGT. The CDR3 has 17 residues. CDR3 in amino acids: CASSPPEVGGSYTEAFF. In DNA form, the CDR3 reads TGTGCCAGCAGTCCCCCGGAGGTAGGGGGCAGTTACACTGAAGCTTTCTTT.

This chain joins TRBV12-3 or TRBV12-4 and TRBJ1-1; tentatively, D is TRBD1 (5 bases). Trimming removed 6 bases from V and 5 bases from J, with 16 bases in between. The CDR3 extends over 14 amino acids. The CDR3 DNA is TGTGCCAGCAGCTCCCTGCGGCAGGGTACTGAAGCTTTCTTT. This gives the protein CASSSLRQGTEAFF.

This clonotype is medium-sized (0.01 to 0.1%). CDR3 sequence: CASSRRIPRVFNQPQHF. DNA of the CDR3: TGTGCCAGCAGTCGGAGGATCCCCCGGGTCTTCAATCAGCCCCAGCATTTT. The rearrangement links TRBV27 to TRBJ1-5; no firm D call. The CDR3 loop spans 17 amino acids. The germline V gene has CDR1 MNHEY and CDR2 SMNVEV (reference sequence). Between the trimmed V and J ends, which lost 5 bases and 3 bases, there was a span of 20 bases.

The chain joins TRBV11-2 to TRBJ2-2, with 8 positions matching TRBD1. CDR1 and CDR2 (germline): SGHAT, FQNNGV. This CDR3 is 15 amino acids long. With 2 bases clipped from V and 3 bases from J, the junction kept 2 bases outside the gene matches. CDR3 in DNA: TGTGCCAGCAGCTTACAGGGGGCGCACACCGGGGAGCTGTTTTTT. Its protein is CASSLQGAHTGELFF.

The chain combines TRBV2 with TRBJ2-2, with a weak D call TRBD2 (5 bases). CDR3 length: 14 amino acids. V lost 7 bases to trimming and J lost 2 bases, with 11 bases between them. CDR1 is SNHLY, CDR2 FYNNEI, per germline. The CDR3 here is CASKGDRNTGELFF. The CDR3 DNA reads TGTGCCAGCAAGGGAGACCGAAACACCGGGGAGCTGTTTTTT. Based on the CDR3 plus reference TRBV2 and TRBJ2-2, the full variable domain is EPEVTQTPSHQVTQMGQEVILRCVPISNHLYFYWYRQILGQKVEFLVSFYNNEISEKSEIFDDQFSVERPDGSNFTLKIRSTKLEDSAMYFCASKGDRNTGELFFGEGSRLTVL.

The CDR3 region is CSARESGTTYEQYF. CDR3 DNA sequence: TGCAGTGCTAGAGAATCCGGGACAACCTACGAGCAGTACTTC. This rearrangement joins TRBV20-1 to TRBJ2-7; D may be TRBD1 (6 bases). CDR3 length: 14 residues. Germline-derived CDR1 and CDR2 are DFQATT and SNEGSKA (reference sequence). Trimming took 0 bases from V and 2 from J, leaving 11 bases between them.

The chain recombines TRBV20-1 with TRBJ2-7, with TRBD1 matching over 7 bases. The CDR3 is 13 residues long. V dropped 3 bases and J dropped 3; count of bases not matched to a gene: 5. Per the germline V gene, CDR1 is DFQATT and CDR2 is SNEGSKA (reference sequence). The CDR3 loop reads CSASKTGNYEQYF. In nucleotides, the CDR3 is TGCAGTGCTAGTAAGACAGGGAACTACGAGCAGTACTTC.

This clonotype was seen more than once but under ten times. The rearrangement uses TRBV19 and TRBJ1-5; D not resolved. Trimming cost V 1 base and J 6 bases, with 7 bases left between them. CDR3 length equals 13 residues. Germline CDR1 is LNHDA and CDR2 is SQIVND (reference sequence). The CDR3 protein is CASSIARSQPQHF. CDR3 coding DNA: TGTGCCAGTAGTATAGCCAGAAGTCAGCCCCAGCATTTT.

The chain is built from TRBV4-1 and TRBJ2-2; 7 bases map to TRBD2. Germline V gives CDR1 MGHRA, CDR2 YSYEKL. The trim removed 6 bases at V and 8 bases at J, leaving 12 bases unmatched. The CDR3 length is 15 residues. The CDR3 here is CASRKTGGSGGELFF. Written as DNA, the CDR3 is TGCGCCAGCAGAAAGACCGGCGGGAGTGGTGGGGAGCTGTTTTTT.

The rearrangement uses TRBV10-1 and TRBJ2-7, with D possibly being TRBD2 (5 bases). The germline V gene encodes CDR1 WNHNN and CDR2 SYGVQD (reference sequence). The CDR3 sequence is 15 residues long. With 0 bases removed from V and 0 bases from J, the gap between germline ends came to 9 bases. CDR3 residues: CASSESAGDSYEQYF. CDR3 DNA: TGCGCCAGCAGTGAGTCGGCCGGGGACTCCTACGAGCAGTACTTC.

This clonotype was observed once. CDR3 region: CASSYWGRDIQYF. CDR3 DNA: TGTGCCAGCAGCTACTGGGGGAGAGACATTCAGTACTTC. This sequence joins TRBV2 and TRBJ2-4, with D possibly called TRBD1 or TRBD2 (5 bases each). V shed 6 bases and J shed 8 bases, with 14 bases lying between them. This CDR3 spans 13 amino acids. Germline CDR1 is SNHLY and CDR2 is FYNNEI.

A single count supports this clonotype. The V call is TRBV29-1, the J call TRBJ1-2, with 7 nucleotides matching TRBD1. Germline CDR1 reads SQVTM; CDR2 reads ANQGSEA. The CDR3 length is 13 residues. V trimming: 7 bases; J trimming: 2 bases; junction bases outside the gene matches: 7. The CDR3 nucleotides read TGCAGCGCCCTCGAACAGGGGAACTATGGCTACACCTTC. Translated, it gives CSALEQGNYGYTF.

The chain has TRBV20-1 and TRBJ1-2, with D unclear. CDR1 is DFQATT, CDR2 SNEGSKA, per germline (reference sequence). The CDR3 is 14 amino acids. Trimming removed 5 bases at V and 1 base at J, with 14 bases between. CDR3 residues: CSAPNEVLNYGYTF. The CDR3, as DNA: TGCAGTGCTCCAAACGAGGTCCTTAACTATGGCTACACCTTC.

The rearrangement links TRBV6-1 to TRBJ1-2; D is unclear. There are 13 residues in the CDR3. V was shortened by 3 bases and J by 4 bases, with 9 bases between the two germline ends. In germline, CDR1 is MNHNS, CDR2 SASEGT. For the CDR3, the DNA is TGTGCCAGCAGTGACGGACGGGGCTATGGCTACACCTTC. Its protein product is CASSDGRGYGYTF.